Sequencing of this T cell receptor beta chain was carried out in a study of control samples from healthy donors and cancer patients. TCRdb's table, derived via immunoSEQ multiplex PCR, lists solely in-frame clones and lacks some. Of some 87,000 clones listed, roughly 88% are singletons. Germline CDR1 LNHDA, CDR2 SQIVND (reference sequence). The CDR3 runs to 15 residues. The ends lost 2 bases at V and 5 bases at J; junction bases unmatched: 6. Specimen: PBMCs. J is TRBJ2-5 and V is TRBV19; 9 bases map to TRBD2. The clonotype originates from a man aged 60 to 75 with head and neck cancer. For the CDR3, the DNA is TGTGCCAGTAGTATAAATGGCGCGGGAGGGGAGACCCAGTACTTC. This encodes CASSINGAGGETQYF.